This T cell receptor beta chain was recovered during a study of response to subunit inactivated influenza vaccine. TCRdb independently ran MiXCR on the RT-PCR reads; one entry per CDR3 protein. The sample consists of around 750,000 distinct CDR3 sequences, approximately 21% of them appearing once. Per the germline V gene, CDR1 is MGHRA and CDR2 is YSYEKL. CDR3 length: 16 amino acids. V was clipped by 1 base and J by 5 bases, with 17 bases between them. V and J are TRBV4-1 and TRBJ2-5; D gene unclear. Sequenced material: PBMCs from blood, taken more than 4 days after vaccination. The receptor was isolated from a man aged 45-65 years who received an inactivated influenza vaccine. CDR3 sequence: CASSQGVVDVGETQYF. The CDR3, as DNA: TGCGCCAGCAGCCAAGGGGTAGTGGATGTCGGCGAGACCCAGTACTTC.